The entry below gives a single T cell receptor (beta chain) sequence along with its context. Its cognate antigen is unknown. Profiled with immunoSEQ multiplex PCR; TCRdb holds only in-frame clones, not every one. The sample lists more than 40,000 clones, 88% occurring once. The source of the sample is a study of OX40 agonist ivuxolimab in advanced cancers. On the study more broadly: Patients got intravenous ivuxolimab at 0.01 to 10 mg/kg every 2 weeks. Among those treated, three patients had partial responses, one with hepatocellular carcinoma and two with cutaneous melanoma. Therapy given before enrollment (anti-PD-1, anti-PD-L1 or anti-CTLA-4) was allowed, and 35% to 45% had some. Study results and caveats: Expanded clones were, on average, more numerous in CD8+ T cells than in CD4+.

Source: CD4+ or CD8+ T cells sorted from blood, taken in a trial of the OX40 agonist ivuxolimab. This clonotype originated in an adult with an advanced solid tumor such as melanoma, head and neck, liver or kidney cancer.

The CDR3 here is CASGDLIQETQYF. In DNA form, the CDR3 reads TGCGCCAGCGGGGACCTCATCCAAGAGACCCAGTACTTC. This chain connects TRBV5-1 to TRBJ2-5; D may be TRBD1 or TRBD2 (5 bases each). Trimming stripped 7 bases from V and 1 base from J, with 11 bases between. CDR1 is SGHRS, CDR2 YFSETQ, per germline. The CDR3 extends over 13 amino acids. Full variable domain (outside the CDR3, taken from reference TRBV5-1 and TRBJ2-5): KAGVTQTPRYLIKTRGQQVTLSCSPISGHRSVSWYQQTPGQGLQFLFEYFSETQRNKGNFPGRFSGRQFSNSRSEMNVSTLELGDSALYLCASGDLIQETQYFGPGTRLLVL.